This TCR beta chain was sequenced in a study of T cells expressing NK-cell markers. TCRdb reworked the 5' RACE reads into one entry per CDR3 protein, no DNA. The sample table includes hundreds of thousands of distinct CDR3 sequences. Germline CDR1 is LGHNA and CDR2 is YNFKEQ. The CDR3 totals 17 residues. The specimen sequenced was blood T cells: a sorted CD56 or NKG2C T cell subset, CD4+ or CD8+ T cells, or bulk PBMC T cells (not recorded which). The sequence was obtained from a woman between 18 and 70 years old in good health. The V call is TRBV4-2, the J call TRBJ1-3; TCRdb names TRBD1, which stays unverified in the absence of DNA. CDR3 sequence: CASRSSTGINSGNTIYF.